This T cell receptor beta chain was sequenced during a study of cytomegalovirus exposure and HLA in healthy donors. The primer mix had 60 Vbeta and 13 Jbeta primers. TCRdb's copy holds only in-frame clones and misses some; the assay was immunoSEQ multiplex PCR. The sample has about 130,000 clones, approximately 74% seen once. This CDR3 is built from 14 residues. Trimming took off 7 bases at V and 2 bases at J, with 14 bases between the two ends. CDR1 and CDR2 (germline): SNHLY, FYNNEI. The genes are TRBV2 and TRBJ1-2; TRBD1 might be the D (5 bases). The source is a male donor in good health and CMV-seronegative. The specimen sequenced was PBMCs. The chain's CDR3 is CASTLGGGNYGYTF. The CDR3 DNA reads as TGTGCCAGCACTCTCGGCGGGGGGAACTATGGCTACACCTTC.